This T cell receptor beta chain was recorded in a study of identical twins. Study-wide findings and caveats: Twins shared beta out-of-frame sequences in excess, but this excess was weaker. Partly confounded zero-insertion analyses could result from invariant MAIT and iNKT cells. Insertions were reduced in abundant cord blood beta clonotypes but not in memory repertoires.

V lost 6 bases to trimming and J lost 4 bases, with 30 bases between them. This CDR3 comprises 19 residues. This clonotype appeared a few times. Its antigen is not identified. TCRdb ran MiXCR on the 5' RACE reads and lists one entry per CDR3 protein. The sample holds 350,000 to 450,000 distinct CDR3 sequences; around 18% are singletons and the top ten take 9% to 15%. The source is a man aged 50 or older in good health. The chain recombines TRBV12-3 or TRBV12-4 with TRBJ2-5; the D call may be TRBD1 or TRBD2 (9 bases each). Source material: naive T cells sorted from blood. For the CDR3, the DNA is TGTGCCAGCAGGGGTCGGGACAGGGAGTTCGCGGGAGGGGTAGAGACCCAGTACTTC. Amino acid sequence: CASRGRDREFAGGVETQYF.